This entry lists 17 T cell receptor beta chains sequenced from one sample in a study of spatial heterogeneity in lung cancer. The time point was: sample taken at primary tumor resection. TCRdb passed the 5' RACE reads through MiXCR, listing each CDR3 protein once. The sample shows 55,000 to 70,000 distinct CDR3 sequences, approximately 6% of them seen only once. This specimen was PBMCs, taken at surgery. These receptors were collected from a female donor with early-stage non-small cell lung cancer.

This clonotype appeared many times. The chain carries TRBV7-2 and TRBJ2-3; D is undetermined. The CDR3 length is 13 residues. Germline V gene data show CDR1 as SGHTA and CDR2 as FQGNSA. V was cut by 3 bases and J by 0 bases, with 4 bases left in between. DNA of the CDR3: TGTGCCAGCAGCTTTGCTAGCACAGATACGCAGTATTTT. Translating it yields CASSFASTDTQYF.

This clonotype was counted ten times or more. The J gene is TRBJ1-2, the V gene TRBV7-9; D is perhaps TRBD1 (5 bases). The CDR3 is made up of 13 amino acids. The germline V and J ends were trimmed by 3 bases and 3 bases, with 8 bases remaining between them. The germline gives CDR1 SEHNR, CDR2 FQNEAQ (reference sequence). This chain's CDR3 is CASSFDSDYGYTF. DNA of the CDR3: TGTGCCAGCAGCTTTGACAGTGACTATGGCTACACCTTC. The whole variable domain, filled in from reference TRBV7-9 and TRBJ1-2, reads DTGVSQNPRHKITKRGQNVTFRCDPISEHNRLYWYRQTLGQGPEFLTYFQNEAQLEKSRLLSDRFSAERPKGSFSTLEIQRTEQGDSAMYLCASSFDSDYGYTFGSGTRLTVV.

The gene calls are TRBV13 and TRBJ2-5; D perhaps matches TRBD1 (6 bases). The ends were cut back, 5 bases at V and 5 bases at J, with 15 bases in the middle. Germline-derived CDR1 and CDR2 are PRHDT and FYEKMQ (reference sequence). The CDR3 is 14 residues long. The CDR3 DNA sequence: TGTGCCAGCAGCAGCAGGGGATTTGGCGAGACCCAGTACTTC. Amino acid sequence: CASSSRGFGETQYF. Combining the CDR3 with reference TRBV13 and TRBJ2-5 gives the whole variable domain AAGVIQSPRHLIKEKRETATLKCYPIPRHDTVYWYQQGPGQDPQFLISFYEKMQSDKGSIPDRFSAQQFSDYHSELNMSSLELGDSALYFCASSSRGFGETQYFGPGTRLLVL.

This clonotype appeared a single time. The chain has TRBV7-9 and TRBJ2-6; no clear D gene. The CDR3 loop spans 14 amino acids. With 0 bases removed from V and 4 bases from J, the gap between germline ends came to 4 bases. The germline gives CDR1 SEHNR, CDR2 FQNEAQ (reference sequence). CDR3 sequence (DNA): TGTGCCAGCAGCTTAGCTTCGGGGGCCAACGTCCTGACTTTC. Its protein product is CASSLASGANVLTF.

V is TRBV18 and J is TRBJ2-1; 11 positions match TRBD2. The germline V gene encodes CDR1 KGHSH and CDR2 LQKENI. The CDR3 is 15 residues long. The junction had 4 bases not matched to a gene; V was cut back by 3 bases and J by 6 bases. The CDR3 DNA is TGTGCCAGCTCACCGGGACTAGCGGCCGTCAATGAGCAGTTCTTC. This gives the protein CASSPGLAAVNEQFF.

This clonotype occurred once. The CDR3 DNA is TGTGCCAGCACCTCCGGGACCGCGAACACCGGGGAGCTGTTTTTT. Translation: CASTSGTANTGELFF. The V and J genes are TRBV11-2 and TRBJ2-2; D is possibly TRBD1 or TRBD2 (5 bases each). Deletions cut 7 bases from V and 0 bases from J, with 12 bases between. Germline assignment: CDR1 SGHAT and CDR2 FQNNGV. CDR3 size: 15 residues.

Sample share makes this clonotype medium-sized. Written as DNA, the CDR3 is TGTGCCAGCAGCCCGCGACAGTTCAAAGAAAAACTGTTTTTT. Its protein product is CASSPRQFKEKLFF. The chain is built from TRBV7-8 and TRBJ1-4; possibly TRBD1 for D (5 bases). Between the trimmed V and J ends, which lost 5 bases and 8 bases, there was a span of 15 bases. The CDR3 spans 14 residues. Germline CDR1 and CDR2: SGHVS and FQNEAQ.

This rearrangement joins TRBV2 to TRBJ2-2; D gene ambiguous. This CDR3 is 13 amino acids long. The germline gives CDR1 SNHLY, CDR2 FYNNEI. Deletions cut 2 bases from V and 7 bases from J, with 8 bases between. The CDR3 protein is CASSESWLGELFF. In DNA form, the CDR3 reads TGTGCCAGCAGTGAAAGCTGGCTCGGGGAGCTGTTTTTT.

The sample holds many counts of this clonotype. This chain's CDR3 is CASSKKQGTGETQYF. The CDR3, as DNA: TGTGCCAGCAGCAAAAAACAGGGGACCGGAGAGACCCAGTACTTC. The chain has TRBV21-1 and TRBJ2-5; TRBD1 is the table's D call, not checked against the DNA. TRBV21-1 is a listed pseudogene. The CDR3 loop spans 15 amino acids.

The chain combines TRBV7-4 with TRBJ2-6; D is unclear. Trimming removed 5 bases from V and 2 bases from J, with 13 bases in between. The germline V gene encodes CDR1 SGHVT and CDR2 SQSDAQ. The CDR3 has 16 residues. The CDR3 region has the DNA TGTGCCAGCAGCGGACGTTCTTATACTGGGGCCAACGTCCTGACTTTC. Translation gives CASSGRSYTGANVLTF.

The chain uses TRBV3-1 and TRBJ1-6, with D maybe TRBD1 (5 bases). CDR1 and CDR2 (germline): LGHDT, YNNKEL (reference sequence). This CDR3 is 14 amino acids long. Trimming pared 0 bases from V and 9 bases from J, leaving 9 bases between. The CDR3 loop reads CASSQEGRISPLHF. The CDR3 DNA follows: TGTGCCAGCAGCCAAGAGGGACGTATTTCACCCCTCCACTTT.

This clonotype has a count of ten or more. The CDR3 loop is CASSVDPAGDTDTQYF. The DNA of the CDR3 is TGTGCCAGCAGCGTAGATCCAGCGGGAGACACAGATACGCAGTATTTT. The V gene is TRBV9, the J gene TRBJ2-3; 8 bases are a match to TRBD2. V shed 0 bases and J 2 bases; nucleotides not matched to a gene: 5. Germline CDR1 SGDLS, CDR2 YYNGEE. This CDR3 is 16 amino acids long.

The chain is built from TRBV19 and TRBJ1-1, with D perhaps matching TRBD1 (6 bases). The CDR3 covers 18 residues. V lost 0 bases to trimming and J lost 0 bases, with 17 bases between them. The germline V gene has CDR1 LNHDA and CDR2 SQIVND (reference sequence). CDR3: CASSIEGPGGDMNTEAFF. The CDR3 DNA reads TGTGCCAGTAGTATAGAGGGACCTGGGGGCGACATGAACACTGAAGCTTTCTTT.

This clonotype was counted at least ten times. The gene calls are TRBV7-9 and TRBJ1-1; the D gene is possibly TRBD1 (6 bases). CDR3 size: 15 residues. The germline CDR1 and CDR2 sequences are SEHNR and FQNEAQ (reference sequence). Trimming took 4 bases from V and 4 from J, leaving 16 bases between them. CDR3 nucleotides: TGTGCCAGCAGCTGGGGGGGGCCAGCCTTCACTGAAGCTTTCTTT. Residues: CASSWGGPAFTEAFF. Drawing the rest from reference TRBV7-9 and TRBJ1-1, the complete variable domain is DTGVSQNPRHKITKRGQNVTFRCDPISEHNRLYWYRQTLGQGPEFLTYFQNEAQLEKSRLLSDRFSAERPKGSFSTLEIQRTEQGDSAMYLCASSWGGPAFTEAFFGQGTRLTVV.

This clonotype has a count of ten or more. CDR3 sequence reads: CASTPGARQETQYF. The CDR3 DNA reads as TGCGCCAGCACCCCCGGGGCGAGGCAAGAGACCCAGTACTTC. The chain couples TRBV5-1 to TRBJ2-5; perhaps D is TRBD1 or TRBD2 (5 bases each). The length of the CDR3 is 14 residues. Germline V gives CDR1 SGHRS, CDR2 YFSETQ. V was trimmed by 6 bases and J by 2 bases, leaving 14 bases between them.

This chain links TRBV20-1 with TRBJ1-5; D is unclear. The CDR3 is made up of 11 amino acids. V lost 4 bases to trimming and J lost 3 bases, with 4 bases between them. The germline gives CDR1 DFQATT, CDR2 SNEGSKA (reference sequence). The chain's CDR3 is CSATNNQPQHF. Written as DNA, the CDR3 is TGCAGTGCTACTAACAATCAGCCCCAGCATTTT.

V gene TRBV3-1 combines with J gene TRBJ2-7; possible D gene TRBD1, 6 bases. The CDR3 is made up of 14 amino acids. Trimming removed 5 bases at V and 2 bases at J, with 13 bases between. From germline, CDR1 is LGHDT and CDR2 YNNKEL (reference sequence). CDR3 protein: CASSESRGPYEQYF. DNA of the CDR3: TGTGCCAGCAGCGAAAGCAGGGGACCCTACGAGCAGTACTTC.